These 8 T cell receptor beta chains came from one sample sequenced in a study of T cell responses to AZD1222 COVID-19 vaccine. The protocol was immunoSEQ multiplex PCR, while the TCRdb copy is restricted to in-frame clones and leaves out a portion. The table has approximately 120,000 clones, about 89% seen once; the top ten hold around 10%. Material: peripheral blood, obtained on day 0 of MenACWY control vaccination. These receptors were collected from an adult in good health.

The chain's CDR3 is CASSEGVVRNQPQHF. The CDR3 DNA reads TGTGCCAGCAGTGAGGGGGTGGTTCGCAATCAGCCCCAGCATTTT. The chain joins TRBV6-1 to TRBJ1-5, with D perhaps matching TRBD1 (5 bases). The CDR3 spans 15 residues. V lost 3 bases and J 2 bases, leaving 11 bases between the germline ends. The germline V gene has CDR1 MNHNS and CDR2 SASEGT.

This rearrangement joins TRBV6-5 to TRBJ2-5; perhaps TRBD2 as D (5 bases). CDR3 size: 14 residues. V was shortened by 10 bases and J by 5 bases, with 20 bases between the two germline ends. Germline values: CDR1 MNHEY, CDR2 SVGAGI. This CDR3 is CATVPGREWETQYF. DNA of the CDR3: TGTGCCACCGTTCCTGGCCGGGAATGGGAGACCCAGTACTTC.

The chain combines TRBV5-4 with TRBJ2-7; 8 nucleotides agree with TRBD1. The length of the CDR3 is 15 residues. The V segment lost 3 bases and the J segment 3 bases; nucleotides outside the gene matches: 8. From germline, CDR1 is SGHNT and CDR2 YYREEE (reference sequence). CDR3 residues: CASSSRQGNFYEQYF. The DNA for the CDR3 is TGTGCCAGCAGCTCACGACAGGGGAATTTCTACGAGCAGTACTTC.

The V gene is TRBV20-1, the J gene TRBJ1-5, with TRBD1 as a possible D gene (6 bases). The CDR3 consists of 10 residues. Germline V gives CDR1 DFQATT, CDR2 SNEGSKA (reference sequence). V was trimmed by 5 bases and J by 9 bases, leaving 8 bases between them. The CDR3 here is CSAEQGPQHF. The CDR3 coding sequence is TGCAGTGCTGAACAGGGGCCCCAGCATTTT.

This clone was recorded once. The V gene is TRBV7-2, the J gene TRBJ1-5; 7 nucleotides agree with TRBD1. The CDR3 is made up of 14 amino acids. CDR1 is SGHTA and CDR2 is FQGNSA in the germline V gene. Trimming took 2 bases from V and 5 from J; bases not matched to a gene: 3. DNA for the CDR3: TGTGCCAGCAGCTTAACAGGGGATTATCAGCCCCAGCATTTT. Its translation: CASSLTGDYQPQHF.

The CDR3 nucleotides read TGTGCCAGCAGCGTAGGAAGCGGGAGCGCCTACGAGCAGTACTTC. Translating gives CASSVGSGSAYEQYF. V gene TRBV9 combines with J gene TRBJ2-7; 8 bases map to TRBD2. The CDR3 sequence is 15 residues long. Germline values: CDR1 SGDLS, CDR2 YYNGEE. J was trimmed by 2 bases and V by 0 bases; bases with no gene match: 4.

This chain joins TRBV5-1 and TRBJ2-2, with D tentatively TRBD2 (6 bases). The germline V gene encodes CDR1 SGHRS and CDR2 YFSETQ. V was clipped by 6 bases and J by 0 bases, with 15 bases between them. The CDR3 is made up of 16 amino acids. The CDR3 DNA sequence: TGCGCCAGCACTTCCCACGGGACTCCGAACACCGGGGAGCTGTTTTTT. Its protein product is CASTSHGTPNTGELFF.

The chain links TRBV4-2 to TRBJ1-2; D not resolved. The V end lost 2 bases, the J end lost 5 bases, and 6 bases lay between the germline ends. The CDR3 loop spans 12 amino acids. Germline V gene lookup returns CDR1 LGHNA and CDR2 YNFKEQ. CDR3 in amino acids: CASSQRNYGYTF. The CDR3 nucleotides are TGTGCCAGCAGCCAAAGGAATTATGGCTACACCTTC.